This T cell receptor beta chain originates from a study of cytomegalovirus exposure and HLA in healthy donors. The method was immunoSEQ multiplex PCR; TCRdb's version includes in-frame clones alone and lacks a portion of them. The sample yields about 180,000 clones, 85% seen once. General study results and limits: In vitro, a few CMV-associated chains proved specific for CMV antigens.

Details on this clone: Its antigen is not identified. At one end, the junction sequence differs from germline, possibly due to a read error.

Material for sequencing was PBMCs. This clonotype was sampled from a man aged 18-30 years in good health and CMV-seropositive.

The CDR3 reads CASSLYGQGDRHF. For the CDR3, the DNA is TGTGCCAGCAGTTTATATGGGCAGGGGGATAGACACTTC. This sequence joins TRBV28 and TRBJ2-7, with 7 bases aligning to TRBD1. There are 13 residues in the CDR3. The germline gives CDR1 MDHEN, CDR2 SYDVKM. The complete variable domain, with remaining parts taken from reference TRBV28 and TRBJ2-7, reads DVKVTQSSRYLVKRTGEKVFLECVQDMDHENMFWYRQDPGLGLRLIYFSYDVKMKEKGDIPEGYSVSREKKERFSLILESASTNQTSMYLCASSLYGQGDRHFGPGTRLTVT.